This record looks at one T cell receptor (beta chain) sequence and its context. The antigen is unknown. Trimming cost V 5 bases and J 10 bases; bases outside gene matches: 9. The germline V gene has CDR1 SGHTA and CDR2 FQGTGA. The CDR3 consists of 14 residues. This specimen belongs to a study of cytomegalovirus exposure and HLA in healthy donors. Broader study findings: The listing of 150 to 200 TCR beta chains classed them as cytomegalovirus-associated. The tendency of first-cohort TCR clusters to co-occur in the roughly 130 validation repertoires emerged from a later analysis.

Repertoires were generated with immunoSEQ multiplex PCR, while TCRdb's copy carries only in-frame clones and drops some. The sample has tens of thousands of clones, 90% to 95% seen once; the top ten hold less than 4%. The sequenced sample consisted of PBMCs. The genes are TRBV7-3 and TRBJ2-1; TRBD2 agrees at 9 bases. The origin of this receptor is a woman aged 25-40 years in good health and CMV-seronegative. Written as DNA, the CDR3 is TGTGCCAGCAGCACAGGGACTAGCAGCAGGGAGCAGTTCTTC. This codes for CASSTGTSSREQFF.